The 21 T cell receptor beta chains in this list originate from one sample, sequenced in a study of cytomegalovirus exposure and HLA in healthy donors. Using immunoSEQ multiplex PCR, the repertoire was profiled, and TCRdb retains in-frame clones only, with some absent. The data contain about 79,000 clones, roughly 93% of them singletons. The sample was PBMCs. These receptors all stem from a woman in her twenties or thirties in good health and CMV-seronegative.

The V call is TRBV10-3, the J call TRBJ1-2; 10 bases fit TRBD1. Germline CDR1 is ENHRY and CDR2 is SYGVKD. V lost 10 bases and J lost 1; bases outside the gene matches: 6. The CDR3 runs to 14 residues. DNA of the CDR3: TGTGCCACCGGGACAGGGGCCCTTAACTATGGCTACACCTTC. The encoded protein is CATGTGALNYGYTF.

V and J are TRBV18 and TRBJ1-2, with TRBD1 matching 9 bases. Trimming removed 1 base from V and 7 bases from J; junction bases left unmatched: 13. The CDR3 is 17 residues long. CDR1 is KGHSH, CDR2 LQKENI, per germline. The CDR3 here is CASSPLATGTGTFGYTF. The CDR3, as DNA: TGTGCCAGCTCACCACTCGCCACCGGGACAGGGACTTTTGGCTACACCTTC.

The chain is built from TRBV27 and TRBJ1-1; TRBD1 aligns across 7 bases. Unmatched junction bases numbered 23, after V lost 6 bases and J lost 7 bases. Germline CDR1 is MNHEY and CDR2 is SMNVEV (reference sequence). The CDR3 loop spans 18 amino acids. CDR3 DNA: TGTGCCAGCAGCGCCGACACCGGGACAGCTCACCACGACGGTGAAGCTTTCTTT. It encodes CASSADTGTAHHDGEAFF.

The gene calls are TRBV5-1 and TRBJ2-2, with 7 positions matching TRBD2. CDR1 is SGHRS, CDR2 YFSETQ, per germline. V trimming: 4 bases; J trimming: 4 bases; junction bases outside the gene matches: 7. The CDR3 runs 15 residues. The CDR3 DNA is TGCGCCAGCAGCCAAGGCAGGGAGGGCACCGGGGAGCTGTTTTTT. Amino acids: CASSQGREGTGELFF.

The genes are TRBV27 and TRBJ2-5; the match to TRBD1 covers 8 bases. Germline CDR1 and CDR2: MNHEY and SMNVEV (reference sequence). The CDR3 is made up of 16 amino acids. Trimming cost V 2 bases and J 0 bases; bases outside gene matches: 5. For the CDR3, the DNA is TGTGCCAGCAGTTTAGACAGGGGAACCAACCAAGAGACCCAGTACTTC. This gives the protein CASSLDRGTNQETQYF.

The CDR3 loop reads CATSRPEGTGEKLFF. CDR3 coding DNA: TGTGCCACCAGCAGACCTGAGGGGACAGGAGAAAAACTGTTTTTT. The chain employs TRBV15 and TRBJ1-4, with TRBD1 matching over 8 bases. CDR3 length: 15 amino acids. V shed 2 bases and J 8 bases; nucleotides not matched to a gene: 7. Germline CDR1 and CDR2: LNHNV and YYDKDF (reference sequence).

The rearrangement uses TRBV28 and TRBJ1-2; 7 bases align to TRBD1. The CDR3 is made up of 13 amino acids. V lost 6 bases to trimming and J lost 11 bases; unmatched junction nucleotides: 12. The germline V gene encodes CDR1 MDHEN and CDR2 SYDVKM. This CDR3 reads CASRPALTGRYTF. The CDR3 DNA reads TGTGCCAGCAGACCGGCCTTGACAGGGAGGTACACCTTC.

The V and J genes are TRBV7-2 and TRBJ2-6, with a possible D match to TRBD2 (5 bases). V dropped 4 bases and J dropped 0 bases, with 7 bases sitting between them. The germline V gene encodes CDR1 SGHTA and CDR2 FQGNSA. This CDR3 has 15 residues. CDR3 region: CASSWRFSGANVLTF. In DNA form, the CDR3 reads TGTGCCAGCAGCTGGAGGTTCTCTGGGGCCAACGTCCTGACTTTC. The variable domain in full, completed from reference TRBV7-2 and TRBJ2-6, reads GAGVSQSPSNKVTEKGKDVELRCDPISGHTALYWYRQSLGQGLEFLIYFQGNSAPDKSGLPSDRFSAERTGGSVSTLTIQRTQQEDSAVYLCASSWRFSGANVLTFGAGSRLTVL.

Here the CDR3 reads CASSDARRLSYNEQFF. CDR3 bases: TGTGCCAGCAGCGACGCCCGCAGACTCTCCTACAATGAGCAGTTCTTC. The V gene is TRBV9, the J gene TRBJ2-1; no clear D gene. Deletions cut 3 bases from V and 0 bases from J, with 13 bases between. Germline CDR1 is SGDLS and CDR2 is YYNGEE. The CDR3 spans 16 residues.

The genes are TRBV28 and TRBJ2-3; tentatively, D is TRBD1 (6 bases). The V gene lost 1 base and the J gene lost 8 bases, with 16 bases spanning the gap. Germline loops: CDR1 MDHEN, CDR2 SYDVKM. The CDR3 extends over 15 amino acids. The CDR3 is CASSLYGALQGTQYF. Here the CDR3 DNA reads TGTGCCAGCAGTTTATATGGAGCATTACAGGGTACGCAGTATTTT.

The V and J genes are TRBV28 and TRBJ1-2; possibly TRBD1 for D (6 bases). The V gene's germline CDR1 is MDHEN and CDR2 SYDVKM. The length of the CDR3 is 14 residues. The V end was cut by 7 bases, the J end by 2 bases, with 14 bases between. CDR3 DNA sequence: TGTGCCAGCACCCTTGACAGGCAGAACTATGGCTACACCTTC. Translation gives CASTLDRQNYGYTF.

The rearrangement links TRBV2 to TRBJ1-2, with D possibly being TRBD1 (6 bases). The CDR3 is made up of 14 amino acids. The V end lost 0 bases, the J end lost 5 bases, and 10 bases lay between the germline ends. Germline CDR1 is SNHLY and CDR2 is FYNNEI. In DNA, the CDR3 is TGTGCCAGCAGTGAAGCGACAGGAGGATATGGCTACACCTTC. Protein product: CASSEATGGYGYTF.

V usage is TRBV9 and J usage is TRBJ2-1, with 13 positions matching TRBD2. The CDR3 has 15 residues. The germline CDR1 and CDR2 sequences are SGDLS and YYNGEE. V was pared by 4 bases and J by 10 bases, with 8 bases of the junction left unmatched. CDR3 DNA sequence: TGTGCCAGCAGCTACGGGACTAGCGGGATTTTGGAGCAGTTCTTC. Protein product: CASSYGTSGILEQFF.

The CDR3 here is CASSPMGLAGGPQETQYF. CDR3 nucleotides: TGTGCCAGCAGCCCCATGGGACTAGCGGGAGGGCCCCAAGAGACCCAGTACTTC. J is TRBJ2-5 and V is TRBV4-2; 16 bases are shared with TRBD2. Germline-derived CDR1 and CDR2 are LGHNA and YNFKEQ. CDR3 length equals 18 residues. V was pared by 4 bases and J by 1 base, with 6 bases of the junction left unmatched.

DNA for the CDR3: TGTGCCAGCTCCTCACGATGGGGCAAGACTAGCGGGAGCTCCAACACAGATACGCAGTATTTT. Translated, it gives CASSSRWGKTSGSSNTDTQYF. This chain links TRBV18 with TRBJ2-3; 12 bases are shared with TRBD2. V dropped 6 bases and J dropped 2; count of bases not matched to a gene: 21. The CDR3 totals 21 residues. Germline CDR1 reads KGHSH; CDR2 reads LQKENI.

V and J are TRBV2 and TRBJ1-3; possibly TRBD1 for D (5 bases). The germline CDR1 and CDR2 sequences are SNHLY and FYNNEI. Trimming pared 4 bases from V and 4 bases from J, leaving 11 bases between. The CDR3 is made up of 14 amino acids. CDR3 nucleotide sequence: TGTGCCAGCAGTGCGGGGGGGAGGGGAAACACCATATATTTT. It encodes CASSAGGRGNTIYF.

The sample holds a few counts of this clone. The chain combines TRBV10-3 with TRBJ1-5, with unresolved D. V was trimmed by 3 bases and J by 8 bases, leaving 14 bases between them. The germline V gene encodes CDR1 ENHRY and CDR2 SYGVKD. CDR3 length equals 14 residues. This CDR3 reads CAISEYGIVEPQHF. CDR3 in DNA: TGTGCCATCAGTGAATACGGGATAGTCGAGCCCCAGCATTTT.

The gene calls are TRBV19 and TRBJ2-7; 15 positions agree with TRBD2. The germline V gene encodes CDR1 LNHDA and CDR2 SQIVND (reference sequence). The CDR3 covers 14 residues. V was clipped by 5 bases and J by 6 bases; unmatched bases: 2. In DNA form, the CDR3 reads TGTGCCAGTAGTGAGGGACTAGCGGGAGGCGAGCAGTACTTC. As protein: CASSEGLAGGEQYF.

The chain joins TRBV19 to TRBJ1-1, with D perhaps TRBD1 (5 bases). V lost 7 bases to trimming and J lost 4 bases, with 22 bases between them. Germline CDR1 LNHDA, CDR2 SQIVND (reference sequence). The CDR3 runs to 16 residues. The CDR3 protein is CASKMGSAGMGTEAFF. The CDR3 DNA reads as TGTGCCAGTAAAATGGGTTCGGCAGGGATGGGCACTGAAGCTTTCTTT.

The chain links TRBV9 to TRBJ1-1; possible D gene TRBD1, 6 bases. The CDR3 extends over 16 amino acids. CDR1 and CDR2 (germline): SGDLS, YYNGEE. Trimming took 2 bases from V and 7 from J, leaving 21 bases between them. The CDR3 nucleotides are TGTGCCAGCAGCGTTTGGAACGTGACAGGCCATTTTGAAGCTTTCTTT. It specifies CASSVWNVTGHFEAFF.

This clone was seen a single time. V usage is TRBV6-1 and J usage is TRBJ2-1; the match to TRBD2 covers 8 bases. The J segment lost 4 bases and the V segment lost 2 bases, leaving 7 bases of the junction unmatched. CDR3 length equals 16 residues. Germline V gene lookup returns CDR1 MNHNS and CDR2 SASEGT. The CDR3 is CASSERSSGKYNEQFF. The DNA of the CDR3 is TGTGCCAGCAGTGAAAGAAGTAGCGGGAAATACAATGAGCAGTTCTTC.